The 9 T cell receptor beta chains reported below all come from one sample, sequenced in a study of blood T cell repertoires in COVID-19. Using immunoSEQ multiplex PCR, the repertoire was profiled, and TCRdb retains in-frame clones only, with some absent. The sample yields around 140,000 clones, roughly 80% seen once. Source material: peripheral blood. The receptors stem from a man in his sixties with acute or convalescent COVID-19.

The chain recombines TRBV21-1 with TRBJ2-5; the table names TRBD2, a call not compared with the DNA. TRBV21-1 is a pseudogene. The CDR3 runs to 16 residues. Written as DNA, the CDR3 is TGTGCCAGCAGCAAGTTTTCTAGCGGGGCACAAGAGACCCAGTACTTC. Amino acid sequence: CASSKFSSGAQETQYF.

The rearrangement uses TRBV27 and TRBJ2-1, with D perhaps matching TRBD2 (6 bases). The germline V gene encodes CDR1 MNHEY and CDR2 SMNVEV (reference sequence). V lost 3 bases and J lost 7, with 13 bases in between. The CDR3 is 14 residues long. The CDR3 bases are TGTGCCAGCAGTTTTGGGGGGATGGGTAATGAGCAGTTCTTC. It yields the protein CASSFGGMGNEQFF.

This chain links TRBV10-3 with TRBJ2-1, with a weak D call TRBD2 (6 bases). The CDR3 extends over 14 amino acids. V was shortened by 5 bases and J by 9 bases, with 17 bases between the two germline ends. The germline gives CDR1 ENHRY, CDR2 SYGVKD. CDR3 residues: CAISTRRGEGEQFF. The DNA for the CDR3 is TGTGCCATCAGTACCCGGCGCGGGGAAGGTGAGCAGTTCTTC.

The chain joins TRBV19 to TRBJ1-1; 8 nucleotides line up with TRBD1. After removal of 5 bases from V and 0 bases from J, the junction contained 14 bases not matched to a gene. Germline CDR1 LNHDA, CDR2 SQIVND (reference sequence). The CDR3 runs to 18 residues. This CDR3 reads CASSPRTGWGGMNTEAFF. In DNA, the CDR3 is TGTGCCAGTAGTCCAAGGACAGGGTGGGGAGGAATGAACACTGAAGCTTTCTTT.

The gene calls are TRBV19 and TRBJ2-5; 9 bases are a match to TRBD1. This CDR3 contains 16 residues. Trimming took 6 bases from V and 1 from J; bases not matched to a gene: 9. Germline V gene lookup returns CDR1 LNHDA and CDR2 SQIVND (reference sequence). CDR3 nucleotide sequence: TGTGCCAGTAGGATCGCCGGGACAGGGATCCAAGAGACCCAGTACTTC. Translated: CASRIAGTGIQETQYF.

The chain couples TRBV11-2 to TRBJ2-7, with D perhaps matching TRBD2 (6 bases). Deletions cut 2 bases from V and 7 bases from J, with 12 bases between. CDR1 and CDR2 (germline): SGHAT, FQNNGV. This CDR3 contains 13 residues. The CDR3 DNA sequence: TGTGCCAGCAGCTTAACCAGGGCGGGAGAGCAGTACTTC. Translated, it gives CASSLTRAGEQYF.

The chain is built from TRBV10-3 and TRBJ1-2; D call uncertain. V dropped 4 bases and J dropped 6 bases, with 9 bases sitting between them. The CDR3 loop spans 12 amino acids. Per germline, CDR1 ENHRY and CDR2 SYGVKD. The CDR3 loop reads CAISGGGDGYTF. The CDR3 DNA sequence: TGTGCCATCAGTGGAGGCGGTGATGGCTACACCTTC.

The chain joins TRBV6-5 to TRBJ2-7, with 7 bases that match TRBD1. CDR3 length equals 14 residues. After removal of 2 bases from V and 5 bases from J, the junction contained 6 bases not matched to a gene. Germline CDR1 and CDR2: MNHEY and SVGAGI. The CDR3 DNA reads TGTGCCAGCAGTTACACGACAGGGTTGAACGAGCAGTACTTC. Protein sequence: CASSYTTGLNEQYF.

The chain recombines TRBV6-5 with TRBJ2-5, with D tentatively TRBD2 (6 bases). V gave up 2 bases and J gave up 0 bases, with 7 bases separating them. There are 14 residues in the CDR3. Germline CDR1 and CDR2: MNHEY and SVGAGI. As DNA, the CDR3 is TGTGCCAGCAGTTACGGCGGGAACCAAGAGACCCAGTACTTC. This gives the protein CASSYGGNQETQYF.